Listed here is a single T cell receptor beta chain. Its target is not known. This entry comes from a study of liver allograft versus peripheral blood T cells. Overall study context: Recipients' peripheral blood served as the comparator for T cell receptor repertoires in transplanted livers.

The V gene lost 4 bases and the J gene lost 0 bases, with 13 bases spanning the gap. Germline V CDR1 and CDR2: SNHLY, FYNNEI. CDR3 length: 15 amino acids. Each CDR3 protein is one row after TCRdb ran MiXCR on the reads. Altogether 6,500 to 10,000 distinct CDR3 sequences are present, approximately 17% being singletons, with the ten largest covering 4.6%. Regarding the study as a whole: Intra-allograft T cell receptor repertoires in the liver reportedly differed from peripheral blood repertoires.

The clonotype comes from a human patient who had a liver transplant. Some T cells may possibly be graft donor cells. The chain has TRBV2 and TRBJ2-7, with a weak D call TRBD1 (5 bases). As DNA, the CDR3 is TGTGCCAGCAGTGCAGACAGACTCCCCTCCTACGAGCAGTACTTC. This encodes CASSADRLPSYEQYF. The entire variable domain, with the rest obtained from reference TRBV2 and TRBJ2-7, is as follows: EPEVTQTPSHQVTQMGQEVILRCVPISNHLYFYWYRQILGQKVEFLVSFYNNEISEKSEIFDDQFSVERPDGSNFTLKIRSTKLEDSAMYFCASSADRLPSYEQYFGPGTRLTVT.